Listed here is a single T cell receptor beta chain. The entry originates in a study of cytomegalovirus exposure and HLA in healthy donors. In the study overall: Later analysis reported that the 120 or so validation repertoires shared the platform of the approximately 670 first-cohort repertoires.

Using immunoSEQ multiplex PCR, the repertoire was profiled, and TCRdb retains in-frame clones only, with some absent. This sample has around 150,000 clones, with 90% to 97% found just once. The CDR3 covers 17 residues. The germline CDR1 and CDR2 sequences are SEHNR and FQNEAQ (reference sequence). V trimming: 5 bases; J trimming: 7 bases; junction bases outside the gene matches: 13. Sequencing used PBMCs. The receptor was isolated from a woman aged 18-29 years in good health and CMV-seronegative. The chain has TRBV7-9 and TRBJ1-5; 11 bases are shared with TRBD1. In DNA form, the CDR3 reads TGTGCCAGCAGCCCAGGCCCGGGACAGGGGGACATCCAGCCCCAGCATTTT. Amino acid sequence: CASSPGPGQGDIQPQHF.